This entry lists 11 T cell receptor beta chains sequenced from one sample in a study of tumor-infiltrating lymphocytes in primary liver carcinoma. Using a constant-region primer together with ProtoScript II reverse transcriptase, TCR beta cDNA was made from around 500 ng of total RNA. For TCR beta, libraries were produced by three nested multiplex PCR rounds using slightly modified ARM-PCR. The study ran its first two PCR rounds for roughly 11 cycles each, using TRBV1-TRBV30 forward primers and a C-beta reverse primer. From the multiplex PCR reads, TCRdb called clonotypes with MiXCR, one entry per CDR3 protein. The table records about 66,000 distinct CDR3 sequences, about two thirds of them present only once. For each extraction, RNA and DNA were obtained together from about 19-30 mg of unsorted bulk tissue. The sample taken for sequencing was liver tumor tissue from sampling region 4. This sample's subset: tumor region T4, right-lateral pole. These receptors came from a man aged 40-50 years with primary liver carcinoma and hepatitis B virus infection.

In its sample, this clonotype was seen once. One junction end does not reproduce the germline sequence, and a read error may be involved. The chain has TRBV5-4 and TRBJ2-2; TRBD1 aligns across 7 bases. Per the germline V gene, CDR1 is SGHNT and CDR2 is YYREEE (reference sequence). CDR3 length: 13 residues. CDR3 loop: CSSRGMGAGELFF. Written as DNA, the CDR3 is TGTTCCAGCAGGGGGATGGGGGCCGGGGAGCTGTTTTTT.

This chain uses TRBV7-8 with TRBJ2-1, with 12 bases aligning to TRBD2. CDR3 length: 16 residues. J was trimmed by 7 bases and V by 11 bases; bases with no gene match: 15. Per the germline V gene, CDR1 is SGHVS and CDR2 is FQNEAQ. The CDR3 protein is CAGSLKLAGGSNEQFF. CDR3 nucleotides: TGTGCCGGTAGCTTAAAACTAGCGGGAGGCTCTAATGAGCAGTTCTTC.

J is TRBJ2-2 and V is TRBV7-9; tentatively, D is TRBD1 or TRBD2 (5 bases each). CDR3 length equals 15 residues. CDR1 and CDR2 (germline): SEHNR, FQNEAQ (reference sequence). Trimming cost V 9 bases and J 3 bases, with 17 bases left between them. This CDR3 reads CASNREGIDTGELFF. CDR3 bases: TGTGCCAGTAACCGAGAGGGGATAGACACCGGGGAGCTGTTTTTT.

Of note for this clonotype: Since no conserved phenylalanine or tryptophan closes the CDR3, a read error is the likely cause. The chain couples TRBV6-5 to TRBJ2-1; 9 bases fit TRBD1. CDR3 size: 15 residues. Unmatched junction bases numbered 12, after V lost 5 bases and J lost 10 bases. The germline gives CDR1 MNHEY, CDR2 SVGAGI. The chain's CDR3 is CASSHRPGTGLEQFL. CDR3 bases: TGTGCCAGCAGTCACCGTCCCGGGACAGGGTTGGAGCAGTTCCTC.

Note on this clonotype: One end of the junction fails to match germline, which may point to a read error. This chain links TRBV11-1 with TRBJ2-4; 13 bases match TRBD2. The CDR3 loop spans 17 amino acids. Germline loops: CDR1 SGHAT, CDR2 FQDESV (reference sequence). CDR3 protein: CANSFPGTSGTKIIQCF. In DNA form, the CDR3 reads TGTGCCAACAGCTTTCCCGGGACTAGCGGGACCAAAATCATTCAGTGCTTC.

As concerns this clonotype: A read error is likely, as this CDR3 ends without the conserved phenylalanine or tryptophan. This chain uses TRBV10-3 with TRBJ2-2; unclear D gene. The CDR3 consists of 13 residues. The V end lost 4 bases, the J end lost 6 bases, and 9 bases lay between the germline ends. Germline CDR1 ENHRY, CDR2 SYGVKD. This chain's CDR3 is CAISGSASGELFI. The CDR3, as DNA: TGTGCCATCAGTGGGTCTGCTTCCGGGGAGCTGTTTATT.

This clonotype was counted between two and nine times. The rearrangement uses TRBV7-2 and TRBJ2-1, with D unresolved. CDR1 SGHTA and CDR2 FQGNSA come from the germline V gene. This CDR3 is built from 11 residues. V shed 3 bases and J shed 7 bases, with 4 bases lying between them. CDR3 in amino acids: CASSFLNEQFF. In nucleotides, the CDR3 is TGTGCCAGCAGCTTTCTTAATGAGCAGTTCTTC. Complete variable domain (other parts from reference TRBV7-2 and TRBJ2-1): GAGVSQSPSNKVTEKGKDVELRCDPISGHTALYWYRQSLGQGLEFLIYFQGNSAPDKSGLPSDRFSAERTGGSVSTLTIQRTQQEDSAVYLCASSFLNEQFFGPGTRLTVL.

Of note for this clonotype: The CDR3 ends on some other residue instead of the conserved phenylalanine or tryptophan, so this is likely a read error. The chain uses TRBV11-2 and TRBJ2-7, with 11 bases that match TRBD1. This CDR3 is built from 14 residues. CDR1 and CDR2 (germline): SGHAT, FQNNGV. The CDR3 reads CAGSRTGGSCEQYY. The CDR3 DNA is TGTGCCGGCAGCCGGACAGGGGGCTCCTGCGAGCAGTACTAC.

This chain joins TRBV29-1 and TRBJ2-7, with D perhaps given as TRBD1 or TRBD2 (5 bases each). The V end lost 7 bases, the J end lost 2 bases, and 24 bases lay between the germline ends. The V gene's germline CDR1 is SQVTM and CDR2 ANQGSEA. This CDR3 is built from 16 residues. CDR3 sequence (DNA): TGCAGCGCCATAACATCCGGGACCGGCACCCCCTACGAGCAGTACTTC. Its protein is CSAITSGTGTPYEQYF.

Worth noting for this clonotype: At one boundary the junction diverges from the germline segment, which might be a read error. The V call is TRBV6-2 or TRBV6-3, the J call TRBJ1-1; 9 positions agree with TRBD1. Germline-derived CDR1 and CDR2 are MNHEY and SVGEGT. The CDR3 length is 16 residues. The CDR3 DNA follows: TGTGCCAGTAATTCGGGACAGGGAATAGGGAACACTGAAGCTCTCTTT. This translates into CASNSGQGIGNTEALF.

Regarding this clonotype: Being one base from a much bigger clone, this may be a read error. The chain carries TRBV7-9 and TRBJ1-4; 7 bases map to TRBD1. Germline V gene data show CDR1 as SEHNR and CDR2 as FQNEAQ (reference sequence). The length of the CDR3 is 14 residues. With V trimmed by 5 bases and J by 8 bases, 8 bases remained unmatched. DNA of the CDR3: TGTGCCAGCAGCCGGAGACAGGGCCCGGAAAAACTGTTTTTT. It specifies CASSRRQGPEKLFF.